These T cell receptor beta chains were read from a single sample in a study of regulatory T cells in long-lasting Graves disease. Via MiXCR, TCRdb re-called the multiplex PCR reads, giving one row per CDR3 protein. Of about 400,000 distinct CDR3 sequences detected, roughly 15% appear once; the ten largest clones hold about 19%. This sample also appeared in a second study, on T cells in Graves' hyperthyroidism and ophthalmopathy.

Sequenced here: peripheral blood mononuclear cells (PBMCs), sampled at new diagnosis, from a patient treated with antithyroid drugs. These receptor sequences come from a young woman with Graves disease. The CDR3 runs from the conserved cysteine through the conserved F or W. The order of the fields is D gene, V gene, clone size, J gene, CDR3 DNA, CDR3 protein. A D gene is named only where the DNA matches it firmly. Not all rows give a size; the values are once, few, many and, for expanded clones, a class.

.	TRBV20-1	many	TRBJ2-3	TGCAGTGCTAGAGATCTTAGCGAACCCACAGATACGCAGTATTTT	CSARDLSEPTDTQYF
.	TRBV5-4	.	TRBJ2-1	TGTGCCAGCAGCCTGCGAGGGACTGAGGGTCGAGAGCAGTTCTTC	CASSLRGTEGREQFF
.	TRBV5-6	few	TRBJ1-1	TGTGCCAGCAGCTTGGACCAGGCCACAATCGCTGAAGCTTTCTTT	CASSLDQATIAEAFF
.	TRBV20-1	.	TRBJ1-5	TGCAGTGCTAGAGATTGGACAAGGCCGGAGCCCCGGCATTTT	CSARDWTRPEPRHF
.	TRBV6-1	many	TRBJ2-1	TGTGCCAGCAGTGAAGCTCCGGGGGACCTTCCCAATGAGCAGTTCTTC	CASSEAPGDLPNEQFF
.	TRBV5-1	many	TRBJ2-3	TGCGCCAGCAGCTTGGAAGGGGTAACAGATACGCAGTATTTT	CASSLEGVTDTQYF
.	TRBV6-2/TRBV6-3	many	TRBJ1-1	TGTGCCAGCAGTGAAGTTTGGGGGAGCACTGAAGCTTTCTTT	CASSEVWGSTEAFF
.	TRBV14	.	TRBJ2-5	TGTGCCAGCAGCCAAGAAGGGCTGATTGAGTACTTC	CASSQEGLIEYF
TRBD1	TRBV5-1	many	TRBJ1-4	TGCGCCAGCAGCTTGGGACAGGGGGCTTTAGGTGAAAAACTGTTTTTT	CASSLGQGALGEKLFF
TRBD2	TRBV5-6	.	TRBJ2-1	TGTGCCAGCAGCTTCAGTGCGGGGGTTAGTGAGCAGTTCTTC	CASSFSAGVSEQFF
TRBD1	TRBV6-1	.	TRBJ2-2	TGTGCCAGCAGACGACAGGGGGCCTTGGACACCGGGGAGCTGTTTTTT	CASRRQGALDTGELFF
.	TRBV28	many	TRBJ2-1	TGTGCCAGCAGTTTCGGTGATGAGCAGTTCTTC	CASSFGDEQFF
.	TRBV27	many	TRBJ2-2	TGTGCCAGCACCCGGACAGCGAACACCGGGGAGCTGTTTTTT	CASTRTANTGELFF
.	TRBV5-4	.	TRBJ1-6	TGTGCCAGCACTCTACATGGGCGTAATTCACCCCTCCACTTT	CASTLHGRNSPLHF
.	TRBV13	.	TRBJ2-6	TGTGCCAGCAGCGAGGGGATGCTAAGCAGCTCTGGGGCCAACGTCCTGACTTTC	CASSEGMLSSSGANVLTF
TRBD2	TRBV30	.	TRBJ2-1	TGTGCCTGGAGTGAGGGACTAGCGGTAAACAATGAGCAGTTCTTC	CAWSEGLAVNNEQFF
.	TRBV5-6	many	TRBJ2-7	TGTGCCAGCAGCGTCTCCGGGAACTACGAGCAGTACTTC	CASSVSGNYEQYF
TRBD1	TRBV3-1	many	TRBJ1-5	TGTGCCAGCAGCCAAGTTCTGACCGCACAGGGGTCAATGCCCCAGCATTTT	CASSQVLTAQGSMPQHF
.	TRBV5-1	many	TRBJ2-7	TGCGCCAGCAGCTTGGAAAGCGGCTGGAGGTACGAGCAGTACTTC	CASSLESGWRYEQYF
.	TRBV24-1	many	TRBJ2-1	TGTGCCACCAGTGAGAGCGGTTACAATGAGCAGTTCTTC	CATSESGYNEQFF
.	TRBV7-9	many	TRBJ2-1	TGTGCCAGCAGCTTAGAATGGCGGAACAATGAGCAGTTCTTC	CASSLEWRNNEQFF
TRBD2	TRBV27	many	TRBJ2-1	TGTGCCAGCAGTTCCTTAGCGGGAGGTAGTTTCGATGAGCAGTTCTTC	CASSSLAGGSFDEQFF
TRBD1	TRBV15	many	TRBJ2-3	TGTGCCACCAGCAGGTCCGGAGGACAGGGTGCAGATACGCAGTATTTT	CATSRSGGQGADTQYF
.	TRBV7-9	many	TRBJ2-4	TGTGCCAGCAGCTCCATACAGGGCGACTTAGCCAAAAACATTCAGTACTTC	CASSSIQGDLAKNIQYF
.	TRBV2	many	TRBJ2-7	TGTGCCCTAAGGTACAGGGATTCCGAGCAGTACTTC	CALRYRDSEQYF
.	TRBV27	few	TRBJ2-7	TGTGCCAGCAGTAAGCCCCCCTACGAGCAGTACTTC	CASSKPPYEQYF
.	TRBV11-2	many	TRBJ2-5	TGTGCCAGCAGCTCACCTTGGTTCTTTGAGACCCAGTACTTC	CASSSPWFFETQYF
.	TRBV29-1	.	TRBJ2-1	TGCAGCGCCCATGAAATGGGTGAGCAGTTCTTC	CSAHEMGEQFF
TRBD1	TRBV28	many	TRBJ2-2	TGTGCCACCAGACTAGATTGGACAGGGCGAACCGGGGAGCTGTTTTTT	CATRLDWTGRTGELFF
TRBD1	TRBV30	many	TRBJ1-6	TGTGCCATCGGACAGGGTGACTATAATTCACCCCTCCACTTT	CAIGQGDYNSPLHF
.	TRBV12-3/TRBV12-4	few	TRBJ1-4	TGTGCCAGCAGTTTAGCCCACAGGGAAAAACTGTTTTTT	CASSLAHREKLFF
TRBD2	TRBV2	many	TRBJ2-1	TGTGCCAGCAGTAAGCTAGCGGGAGGATCTGATGAGCAGTTCTTC	CASSKLAGGSDEQFF
.	TRBV3-1	.	TRBJ1-2	TGTGCCAGCAGCGACGGGGCCGCGTTGGGTGGCTACACCTTC	CASSDGAALGGYTF
TRBD2	TRBV7-3	many	TRBJ2-5	TGTGCCAGCAGCGATGGACTAGCGGGAGAGACCCAGTACTTC	CASSDGLAGETQYF
.	TRBV7-8	many	TRBJ2-5	TGTGCCAGCAGCTTAGTGGTGCTTCAAGAGACCCAGTACTTC	CASSLVVLQETQYF
.	TRBV20-1	many	TRBJ2-2	TGCAGTGCTAAAAACCGGGACGGCGCGAACACCGGGGAGCTGTTTTTT	CSAKNRDGANTGELFF
.	TRBV3-1	many	TRBJ1-4	TGTGCCAGCAGCCATTTCCCGGCCCAGCGGACTGAAAAACTGTTTTTT	CASSHFPAQRTEKLFF
.	TRBV29-1	few	TRBJ2-7	TGCAGCGTTGAGGGGCCTCGCTACGAGCAGTACTTC	CSVEGPRYEQYF
.	TRBV6-1	.	TRBJ2-5	TGTGCCAGCAGTGAATTCTTGGCAGGGCTGCAAGAGACCCAGTACTTC	CASSEFLAGLQETQYF
.	TRBV12-3/TRBV12-4	few	TRBJ2-7	TGTGCCAGCAGTGCGGGACTCCCCTACGAGCAGTACTTC	CASSAGLPYEQYF
.	TRBV9	few	TRBJ2-1	TGTGCCAGCAGCGTCAGAGTAAAAGCGGACAATGAGCAGTTCTTC	CASSVRVKADNEQFF
.	TRBV24-1	many	TRBJ2-3	TGTGCCACCAGTGACCGGATGTTTCCTAGCACAGATACGCAGTATTTT	CATSDRMFPSTDTQYF